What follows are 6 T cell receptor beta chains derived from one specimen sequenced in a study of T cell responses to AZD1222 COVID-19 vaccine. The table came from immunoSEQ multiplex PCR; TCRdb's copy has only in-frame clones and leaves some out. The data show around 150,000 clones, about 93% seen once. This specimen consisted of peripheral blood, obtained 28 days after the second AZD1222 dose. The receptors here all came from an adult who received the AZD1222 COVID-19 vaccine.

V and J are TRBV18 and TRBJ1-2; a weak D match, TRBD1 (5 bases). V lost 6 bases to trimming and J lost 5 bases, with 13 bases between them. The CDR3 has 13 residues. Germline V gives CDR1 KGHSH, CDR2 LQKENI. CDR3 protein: CASSRSTGYGYTF. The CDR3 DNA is TGTGCCAGCTCCCGCTCAACAGGTTATGGCTACACCTTC. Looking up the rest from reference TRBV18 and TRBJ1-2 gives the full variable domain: NAGVMQNPRHLVRRRGQEARLRCSPMKGHSHVYWYRQLPEEGLKFMVYLQKENIIDESGMPKERFSAEFPKEGPSILRIQQVVRGDSAAYFCASSRSTGYGYTFGSGTRLTVV.

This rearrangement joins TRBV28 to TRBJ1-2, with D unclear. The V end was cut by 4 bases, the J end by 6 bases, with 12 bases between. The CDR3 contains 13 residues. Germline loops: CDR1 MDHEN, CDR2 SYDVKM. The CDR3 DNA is TGTGCCAGCAGTTATTTCCGGGGTGATGGCTACACCTTC. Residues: CASSYFRGDGYTF.

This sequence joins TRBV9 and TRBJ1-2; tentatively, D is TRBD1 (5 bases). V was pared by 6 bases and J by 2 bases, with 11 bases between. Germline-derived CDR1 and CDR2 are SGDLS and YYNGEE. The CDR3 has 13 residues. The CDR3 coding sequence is TGTGCCAGCACCGCCAGGGAGAACTATGGCTACACCTTC. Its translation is CASTARENYGYTF.

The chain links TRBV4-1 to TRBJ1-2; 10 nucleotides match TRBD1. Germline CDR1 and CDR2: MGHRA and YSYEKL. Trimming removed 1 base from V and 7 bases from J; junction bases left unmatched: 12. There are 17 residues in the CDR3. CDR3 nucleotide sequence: TGCGCCAGCAGCCAAGGGCCACCATTCGGGGACAGGGGTGGCTACACCTTC. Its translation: CASSQGPPFGDRGGYTF.

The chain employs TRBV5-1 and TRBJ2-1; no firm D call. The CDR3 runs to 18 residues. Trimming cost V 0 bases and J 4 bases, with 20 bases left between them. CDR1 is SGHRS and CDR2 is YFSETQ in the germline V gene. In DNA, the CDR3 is TGCGCCAGCAGCTTGGCCCCCGGATTTACAAACCTTTACAATGAGCAGTTCTTC. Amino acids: CASSLAPGFTNLYNEQFF.

CDR3 sequence: CASSLLLTGQANYGYTF. The CDR3 DNA is TGCGCCAGCAGCCTACTTTTGACAGGCCAAGCTAACTATGGCTACACCTTC. The chain joins TRBV4-1 to TRBJ1-2; D perhaps matches TRBD1 (6 bases). In germline, CDR1 is MGHRA, CDR2 YSYEKL. This CDR3 contains 17 residues. Trimming shortened V by 4 bases and J by 0 bases, and 18 bases separated the two germline ends.